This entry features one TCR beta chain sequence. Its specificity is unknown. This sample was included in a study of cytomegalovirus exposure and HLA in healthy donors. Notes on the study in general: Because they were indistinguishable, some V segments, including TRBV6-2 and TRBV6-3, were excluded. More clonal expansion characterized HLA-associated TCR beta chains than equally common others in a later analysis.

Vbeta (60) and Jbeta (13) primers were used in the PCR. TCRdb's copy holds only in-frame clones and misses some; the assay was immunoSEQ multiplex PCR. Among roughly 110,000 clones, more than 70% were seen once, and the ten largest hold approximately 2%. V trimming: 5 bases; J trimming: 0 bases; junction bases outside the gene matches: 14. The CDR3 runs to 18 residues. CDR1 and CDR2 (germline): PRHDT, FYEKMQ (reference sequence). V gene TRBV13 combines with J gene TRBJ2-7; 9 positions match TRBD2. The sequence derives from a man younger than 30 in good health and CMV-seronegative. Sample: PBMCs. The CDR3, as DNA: TGTGCCAGCAGCGCGCGGCGGCGGGGGGGCTTAAGCTCCTACGAGCAGTACTTC. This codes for CASSARRRGGLSSYEQYF.